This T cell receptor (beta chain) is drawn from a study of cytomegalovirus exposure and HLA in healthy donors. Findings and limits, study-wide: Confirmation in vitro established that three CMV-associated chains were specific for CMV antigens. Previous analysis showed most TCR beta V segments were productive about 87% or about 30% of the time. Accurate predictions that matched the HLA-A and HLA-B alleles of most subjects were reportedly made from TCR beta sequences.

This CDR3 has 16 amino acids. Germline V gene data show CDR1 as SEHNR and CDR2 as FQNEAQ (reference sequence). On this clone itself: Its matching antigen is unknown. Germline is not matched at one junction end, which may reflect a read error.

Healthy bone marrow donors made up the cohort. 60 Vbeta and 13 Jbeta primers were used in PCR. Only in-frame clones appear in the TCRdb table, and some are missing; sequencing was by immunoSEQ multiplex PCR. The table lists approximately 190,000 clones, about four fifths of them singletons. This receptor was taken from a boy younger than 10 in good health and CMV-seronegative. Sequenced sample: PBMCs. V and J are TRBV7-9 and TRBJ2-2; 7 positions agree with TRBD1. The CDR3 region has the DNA TGTTCCAGCAGCTTAATGATAACAGGGGACACCGGGGAGCTGTTTTTT. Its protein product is CSSSLMITGDTGELFF. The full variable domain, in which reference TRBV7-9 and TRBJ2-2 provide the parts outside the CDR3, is DTGVSQNPRHKITKRGQNVTFRCDPISEHNRLYWYRQTLGQGPEFLTYFQNEAQLEKSRLLSDRFSAERPKGSFSTLEIQRTEQGDSAMYLCSSSLMITGDTGELFFGEGSRLTVL.